Listed here is a single T cell receptor (beta chain). The target antigen is unknown. Data came from immunoSEQ multiplex PCR; TCRdb stores just in-frame clones and leaves some out. The sample has around 91,000 clones, 89% seen once. The source of the sample is a study of OX40 agonist ivuxolimab in advanced cancers. Study information: The study treated patients with ivuxolimab, an agonistic anti-OX40 (CD134) antibody. It was permissible to have had prior anti-PD-1, anti-PD-L1 or anti-CTLA-4 therapy, and around 43% had some. Overall study findings and caveats: In the 0.1-3.0 mg/kg groups, partial responders showed among the lowest expansion. More expanded clones were found, on average, in CD8+ than in CD4+ T cells.

Trimming pared 5 bases from V and 0 bases from J, leaving 8 bases between. This CDR3 contains 14 residues. Germline V CDR1 and CDR2: MNHEY, SVGAGI. The chain links TRBV6-5 to TRBJ1-3; unclear D gene. Here the sequenced sample was CD4+ or CD8+ T cells sorted from blood, taken in a trial of the OX40 agonist ivuxolimab. This sequence was found in an adult with an advanced solid tumor such as melanoma, head and neck, liver or kidney cancer. CDR3 nucleotides: TGTGCCAGCAGTCAACTGGCCTCTGGAAACACCATATATTTT. Its translation is CASSQLASGNTIYF.